Given below is one T cell receptor beta chain in context. This entry is derived from a study of blood T cell repertoires in COVID-19. Study context: Sites across the United States, Italy and Spain contributed samples from acute and convalescent COVID-19. The cDNA or gDNA used as material had been derived from T cells, B-cell-depleted T cells, or PBMCs.

The length of the CDR3 is 15 residues. CDR1 is SGHAT and CDR2 is FQNNGV in the germline V gene. Between the trimmed V and J ends, which lost 0 bases and 2 bases, there was a span of 10 bases. Authors' methods: Counts of nucleated cells, estimated from reference gene primer amplification, were obtained. The protocol was immunoSEQ multiplex PCR, while the TCRdb copy is restricted to in-frame clones and leaves out a portion. V, J and clone size reflect that table, while D and trimming were determined from the DNA. The profile shows approximately 91,000 clones, around four fifths of them singletons. The source is a woman older than 75 with acute or convalescent COVID-19. Specimen: peripheral blood. The chain has TRBV11-2 and TRBJ1-1, with D perhaps matching TRBD1 (5 bases). CDR3 bases: TGTGCCAGCAGCTTAGATCGGGGGGGTAACACTGAAGCTTTCTTT. Translated: CASSLDRGGNTEAFF.